This passage covers 16 T cell receptor beta chains from one sample sequenced in a study of blood T cells in healthy people across ages. The authors ran a second PCR of 7 to 11 cycles using a sample-barcoded 5' primer and a J-beta primer mix. TCRdb itself ran the 5' RACE reads through MiXCR, one entry per CDR3 protein. The table records some 640,000 distinct CDR3 sequences, approximately 30% of them present only once. The sample was blood. The receptors originated from a woman of 80 years or more in good health.

The chain couples TRBV7-3 to TRBJ2-2; D is perhaps TRBD1 (6 bases). CDR3 length: 14 residues. Germline-derived CDR1 and CDR2 are SGHTA and FQGTGA. V was pared by 6 bases and J by 4 bases, with 12 bases between. CDR3 sequence reads: CASRLTGGTGELFF. The CDR3 coding sequence is TGTGCCAGCAGATTGACAGGAGGCACCGGGGAGCTGTTTTTT.

This clonotype was seen at least ten times. The chain carries TRBV4-1 and TRBJ1-4, with 7 bases fitting TRBD1. V was clipped by 2 bases and J by 7 bases; unmatched bases: 1. The CDR3 runs 13 residues. Germline-derived CDR1 and CDR2 are MGHRA and YSYEKL. In DNA, the CDR3 is TGCGCCAGCAGCCAATCAGGGGGTGAAAAACTGTTTTTT. Translating it yields CASSQSGGEKLFF.

This clonotype was found many times. The V gene is TRBV19, the J gene TRBJ2-3; TRBD1 is a possible D gene (5 bases). Germline V gene lookup returns CDR1 LNHDA and CDR2 SQIVND (reference sequence). The CDR3 runs 15 residues. V gave up 3 bases and J gave up 3 bases, with 13 bases separating them. The CDR3 loop reads CASSMDQGRTDTQYF. CDR3 nucleotide sequence: TGTGCCAGTAGTATGGACCAGGGTCGGACAGATACGCAGTATTTT.

This clonotype has more than one count but fewer than ten. V is TRBV20-1 and J is TRBJ1-1; D is uncertain. The CDR3 runs to 14 residues. Trimming cost V 0 bases and J 1 base, with 9 bases left between them. Germline lookup yields CDR1 DFQATT and CDR2 SNEGSKA (reference sequence). CDR3 sequence: CSARDWAANTEAFF. The CDR3, as DNA: TGCAGTGCTAGAGATTGGGCAGCGAACACTGAAGCTTTCTTT.

This clonotype has a count of ten or more. The V gene is TRBV7-2, the J gene TRBJ2-1; a weak D match, TRBD2 (7 bases). V was shortened by 1 base and J by 14 bases, with 21 bases between the two germline ends. Germline CDR1 SGHTA, CDR2 FQGNSA. The CDR3 covers 15 residues. The DNA of the CDR3 is TGTGCCAGCAGCTTAGGGGGGGCGGGGGCCTTAATGAAGTTCTTC. Translating it yields CASSLGGAGALMKFF.

With respect to this clonotype: Being one base from a much bigger clone, this may be a read error. The chain couples TRBV11-2 to TRBJ1-2, with TRBD1 matching over 8 bases. V lost 6 bases to trimming and J lost 8 bases; unmatched junction nucleotides: 8. This CDR3 has 13 residues. Germline-derived CDR1 and CDR2 are SGHAT and FQNNGV. CDR3 in amino acids: CASRPGGGNGYTF. Here the CDR3 DNA reads TGTGCCAGCAGGCCAGGGGGCGGGAACGGCTACACCTTC.

The chain has TRBV12-3 or TRBV12-4 and TRBJ2-3; 8 positions match TRBD2. After removal of 0 bases from V and 2 bases from J, the junction contained 7 bases not matched to a gene. This CDR3 has 17 residues. CDR3 bases: TGTGCCAGCAGTTTAGCGGGGGGCGGGGGGACCACAGATACGCAGTATTTT. Protein product: CASSLAGGGGTTDTQYF.

This sequence joins TRBV30 and TRBJ1-6; TRBD1 is a possible D gene (6 bases). CDR3 length: 14 residues. The V end lost 8 bases, the J end lost 2 bases, and 13 bases lay between the germline ends. Per the germline V gene, CDR1 is GTSNPN and CDR2 is SVGIG (reference sequence). The CDR3 reads CAIGRDTYNSPLHF. As DNA, the CDR3 is TGTGCCATCGGAAGGGACACCTATAATTCACCCCTCCACTTT. Full variable domain (missing parts from reference TRBV30 and TRBJ1-6): SQTIHQWPATLVQPVGSPLSLECTVEGTSNPNLYWYRQAAGRGLQLLFYSVGIGQISSEVPQNLSASRPQDRQFILSSKKLLLSDSGFYLCAIGRDTYNSPLHFGNGTRLTVT.

In this sample, this clonotype turned up many times. The chain is built from TRBV7-9 and TRBJ2-1, with 10 bases matching TRBD1. Germline loops: CDR1 SEHNR, CDR2 FQNEAQ (reference sequence). The CDR3 is 17 residues long. Unmatched junction bases numbered 14, after V lost 3 bases and J lost 9 bases. CDR3 region: CASSFSSGTGAGGEQFF. The CDR3 nucleotides read TGTGCCAGCAGCTTTTCTTCCGGGACAGGGGCTGGTGGTGAGCAGTTCTTC.

This clonotype was observed many times. The chain links TRBV29-1 to TRBJ1-2; perhaps TRBD1 as D (5 bases). The CDR3 loop spans 12 amino acids. Germline assignment: CDR1 SQVTM and CDR2 ANQGSEA. Trimming shortened V by 5 bases and J by 4 bases, and 11 bases separated the two germline ends. The CDR3 is CSVPDTAYGYTF. DNA of the CDR3: TGCAGCGTTCCGGACACCGCCTATGGCTACACCTTC.

This clonotype was detected many times. The chain carries TRBV29-1 and TRBJ1-4; no firm D call. Germline V gene lookup returns CDR1 SQVTM and CDR2 ANQGSEA. Trimming cost V 4 bases and J 7 bases, with 16 bases left between them. This CDR3 region has 14 residues. This CDR3 reads CSVAEATGGEKLFF. CDR3 sequence (DNA): TGCAGCGTTGCGGAGGCTACCGGCGGTGAAAAACTGTTTTTT.

A few counts support this clonotype. CDR3 in amino acids: CASSYRTSRVSTDTQYF. The DNA for the CDR3 is TGTGCCAGCAGTTACCGGACTAGCAGGGTGAGCACAGATACGCAGTATTTT. The genes are TRBV12-3 or TRBV12-4 and TRBJ2-3; 8 bases are shared with TRBD2. The ends lost 4 bases at V and 0 bases at J; junction bases unmatched: 9. This CDR3 is 17 amino acids long.

On this clonotype itself: A junction end diverges from the germline sequence, so it may reflect a read error. The V call is TRBV2, the J call TRBJ2-4; 7 bases align to TRBD1. The CDR3 is 15 amino acids. Germline CDR1 is SNHLY and CDR2 is FYNNEI. The CDR3 nucleotides read TGTGCCAGCAGTGGAGGGACAGTAGCCAAAAACATCCAGTACTTC. Encoded protein: CASSGGTVAKNIQYF.

At least ten counts were recorded for this clonotype. This sequence joins TRBV2 and TRBJ2-5; weak D call: TRBD2 (5 bases). The J call may not be correct, given that the DNA end is closer to TRBJ2-7. This CDR3 region has 14 residues. Looked up from germline, CDR1 is SNHLY and CDR2 is FYNNEI. The CDR3 DNA is TGTGCCAGCAGTGAATTTCGGACTTTCGACGAGCAGTACTTC. Protein product: CASSEFRTFDEQYF.

CDR3 residues: CASSEIASGGRETQYF. The CDR3 DNA reads TGTGCCAGCAGTGAAATTGCGAGCGGGGGCCGCGAGACCCAGTACTTC. J is TRBJ2-5 and V is TRBV6-1; the match to TRBD2 covers 8 bases. Germline V gene lookup returns CDR1 MNHNS and CDR2 SASEGT. V lost 2 bases to trimming and J lost 5 bases; unmatched junction nucleotides: 10. This CDR3 region has 16 residues.

This clonotype occurred many times. This chain links TRBV20-1 with TRBJ2-7; D not certain. This CDR3 spans 13 amino acids. Deletions cut 6 bases from V and 0 bases from J, with 12 bases between. Germline CDR1 DFQATT, CDR2 SNEGSKA (reference sequence). The DNA of the CDR3 is TGCAGTGCCCCAGCCACAGCCTCCTACGAGCAGTACTTC. Translated: CSAPATASYEQYF.